This TCR beta chain was observed in a study of brain T cells in children with intractable seizures. Overall study findings and caveats: Clones missing pre-surgery may reflect undersampling of that blood sample.

As for this clone: Its antigen is unidentified.

Clones were read by immunoSEQ multiplex PCR, and TCRdb kept only the in-frame ones, dropping some. The table lists tens of thousands of clones, 91% of them singletons. V dropped 7 bases and J dropped 4 bases, with 13 bases sitting between them. Germline V gene data show CDR1 as LNHDA and CDR2 as SQIVND (reference sequence). There are 13 residues in the CDR3. Surgery cases with the highest brain T cell transcript signatures were chosen for sequencing. Material: peripheral blood, obtained at surgery. The chain joins TRBV19 to TRBJ1-2, with a weak D call TRBD1 (6 bases). The receptor comes from a girl aged 2 to 10 with Rasmussen encephalitis and intractable seizures. CDR3: CASTNRAGYGYTF. The CDR3 bases are TGTGCCAGTACCAACAGGGCTGGCTATGGCTACACCTTC.